These 29 T cell receptor beta chains share one sample of origin, sequenced in a study of regulatory T cells in long-lasting Graves disease. iRepertoire HTBI primers and Arm-PCR of CDR3 regions built TCR beta libraries. TCRdb re-called the multiplex PCR reads with MiXCR, one entry per CDR3 protein. Of 350,000 to 500,000 distinct CDR3 sequences listed, around 13% are singletons. Time point of the sample: newly diagnosed GD, antithyroid drugs for less than 3 months. Following extraction of RNA from PBMCs, that RNA was used to make the TCR library. A further study also used this sample, focusing on T cells in Graves' hyperthyroidism and ophthalmopathy.

The source material was peripheral blood mononuclear cells (PBMCs), sampled at new diagnosis, from a patient treated with antithyroid drugs. These receptors all stem from a woman aged 45-65 years with Graves disease.

The table lists this clonotype with many counts. The chain is built from TRBV12-3 or TRBV12-4 and TRBJ1-1, with a possible D match to TRBD1 (5 bases). Trimming shortened V by 10 bases and J by 4 bases, and 13 bases separated the two germline ends. The CDR3 loop spans 12 amino acids. DNA for the CDR3: TGTGCCACAGGAGGGGTGACCACTGAAGCTTTCTTT. Encoded protein: CATGGVTTEAFF.

The sample holds many counts of this clonotype. The rearrangement links TRBV10-1 to TRBJ2-3, with 10 positions matching TRBD2. With V trimmed by 6 bases and J by 4 bases, 7 bases remained unmatched. In germline, CDR1 is WNHNN, CDR2 SYGVQD (reference sequence). CDR3 length equals 15 residues. CDR3 sequence reads: CASSPSGRVPDTQYF. In DNA, the CDR3 is TGCGCCAGCAGCCCCAGCGGGAGGGTCCCAGATACGCAGTATTTT.

This clonotype has a count of ten or more. The rearrangement links TRBV5-8 to TRBJ1-2; 9 bases align to TRBD1. The CDR3 is made up of 15 amino acids. The germline CDR1 and CDR2 sequences are SGHTS and YDEGEE. V shed 4 bases and J 6 bases; nucleotides not matched to a gene: 10. CDR3 sequence reads: CASSLRTGAVNGYTF. CDR3 nucleotide sequence: TGTGCCAGCAGCCTCCGGACAGGGGCCGTGAATGGCTACACCTTC.

The V gene is TRBV4-1, the J gene TRBJ2-1; 9 bases are a match to TRBD1. Germline loops: CDR1 MGHRA, CDR2 YSYEKL. Trimming took 0 bases from V and 5 from J; bases not matched to a gene: 8. CDR3 length: 17 residues. CDR3 loop: CASSQEVTGGLDNEQFF. Here the CDR3 DNA reads TGCGCCAGCAGCCAAGAGGTCACAGGGGGCCTCGACAATGAGCAGTTCTTC.

Many counts were recorded for this clonotype. The CDR3 sequence is CASSSPGQGVETQYF. The CDR3, as DNA: TGTGCCAGCAGTTCTCCGGGACAGGGGGTAGAGACCCAGTACTTC. V and J are TRBV12-3 or TRBV12-4 and TRBJ2-5; the match to TRBD1 covers 11 bases. The CDR3 has 15 amino acids. With 4 bases clipped from V and 4 bases from J, the junction kept 5 bases outside the gene matches.

The chain employs TRBV3-1 and TRBJ1-1, with D tentatively TRBD1 (5 bases). The CDR3 runs 14 residues. Trimming removed 3 bases at V and 4 bases at J, with 12 bases between. Germline loops: CDR1 LGHDT, CDR2 YNNKEL (reference sequence). DNA for the CDR3: TGTGCCAGCAGCCAGCAGGCGAGGGGCACTGAAGCTTTCTTT. Amino acids: CASSQQARGTEAFF. The whole variable domain, remainder taken from reference TRBV3-1 and TRBJ1-1, is DTAVSQTPKYLVTQMGNDKSIKCEQNLGHDTMYWYKQDSKKFLKIMFSYNNKELIINETVPNRFSPKSPDKAHLNLHINSLELGDSAVYFCASSQQARGTEAFFGQGTRLTVV.

This clonotype showed up many times. The chain uses TRBV6-5 and TRBJ2-3; D is perhaps TRBD1 or TRBD2 (5 bases each). Trimming pared 0 bases from V and 4 bases from J, leaving 14 bases between. The CDR3 covers 16 residues. CDR1 MNHEY and CDR2 SVGAGI come from the germline V gene. DNA for the CDR3: TGTGCCAGCAGTTACTCCGGGGCAACGGGACCAGATACGCAGTATTTT. The encoded protein is CASSYSGATGPDTQYF.

This clonotype was counted at least ten times. V is TRBV5-1 and J is TRBJ2-1, with 11 bases that match TRBD2. Trimming cost V 2 bases and J 6 bases; bases outside gene matches: 16. The CDR3 length is 19 residues. From germline, CDR1 is SGHRS and CDR2 YFSETQ. In DNA, the CDR3 is TGCGCCAGCAGCTTAGAGACTAGCGGGATACTTCGAGGTCCCAATGAGCAGTTCTTC. Encoded protein: CASSLETSGILRGPNEQFF.

V gene TRBV6-1 combines with J gene TRBJ2-4; D ambiguous. V shed 7 bases and J shed 2 bases, with 12 bases lying between them. The CDR3 is 14 amino acids. Germline V gene data show CDR1 as MNHNS and CDR2 as SASEGT. CDR3 residues: CASTQTISKNIQYF. CDR3 DNA sequence: TGTGCCAGCACCCAGACAATTTCCAAAAACATTCAGTACTTC.

This clonotype has more than one count but fewer than ten. The chain couples TRBV6-1 to TRBJ1-1; no clear D gene. Trimming left V 7 bases short and J 7 bases short, with 16 bases between. This CDR3 is 13 amino acids long. Germline V gene lookup returns CDR1 MNHNS and CDR2 SASEGT. The CDR3 DNA reads TGTGCCAGCATCGTTCACCGGAAGGGTGAAGCTTTCTTT. Its translation is CASIVHRKGEAFF.

V usage is TRBV10-3 and J usage is TRBJ2-1; 14 nucleotides agree with TRBD2. Germline loops: CDR1 ENHRY, CDR2 SYGVKD. With 6 bases clipped from V and 1 base from J, the junction kept 11 bases outside the gene matches. This CDR3 comprises 19 residues. CDR3 sequence (DNA): TGTGCCATCAGCGGACCGGGACTAGCGGGAGAGGGGTCCTACAATGAGCAGTTCTTC. This translates into CAISGPGLAGEGSYNEQFF.

This chain links TRBV14 with TRBJ2-1; D is ambiguous. The J call may be faulty, since TRBJ2-5 better matches the DNA end. This CDR3 has 14 residues. Germline CDR1 is SGHDN and CDR2 is FVKESK. CDR3 sequence (DNA): TGTGCCAGCAGCCAAGTCGTGGGTCAAGAGACCCAGTACTTC. Its translation is CASSQVVGQETQYF.

As regards this clonotype: This could be a read error, since a much larger clone is one nucleotide away. J is TRBJ2-1 and V is TRBV2; 8 bases agree with TRBD1. The CDR3 totals 16 residues. Germline CDR1 is SNHLY and CDR2 is FYNNEI. CDR3 nucleotide sequence: TGTGTCAGCAGAACTTTACCTGGACAGGGAGTCAATGAGCAGTTCTTC. Translated: CVSRTLPGQGVNEQFF.

This clonotype was seen more than once but under ten times. V usage is TRBV12-3 or TRBV12-4 and J usage is TRBJ2-1, with 11 bases aligning to TRBD1. After removal of 8 bases from V and 3 bases from J, the junction contained 0 bases not matched to a gene. This CDR3 has 13 amino acids. For the CDR3, the DNA is TGTGCCAGCGGGACAGGGGGCTACAATGAGCAGTTCTTC. Amino acid sequence: CASGTGGYNEQFF.

This clonotype was seen ten or more times. The rearrangement uses TRBV30 and TRBJ2-7, with D possibly TRBD1 on 5 matching bases. Trimming took 5 bases from V and 2 from J, leaving 16 bases between them. Germline values: CDR1 GTSNPN, CDR2 SVGIG (reference sequence). The CDR3 loop spans 14 amino acids. CDR3 residues: CAWSSGRGAYEQYF. The DNA of the CDR3 is TGTGCCTGGTCGAGTGGTAGGGGCGCCTACGAGCAGTACTTC.

The rearrangement joins TRBV14 to TRBJ2-7; 9 bases line up with TRBD2. The length of the CDR3 is 16 residues. Trimming took 1 base from V and 5 from J; bases not matched to a gene: 9. Looked up from germline, CDR1 is SGHDN and CDR2 is FVKESK. The CDR3 nucleotides are TGTGCCAGCAGCCAAGTTTGGCGGGGGGGTCGGAACGAGCAGTACTTC. Encoded protein: CASSQVWRGGRNEQYF.

The chain employs TRBV24-1 and TRBJ2-7; 12 nucleotides line up with TRBD2. The CDR3 loop spans 17 amino acids. Looked up from germline, CDR1 is KGHDR and CDR2 is SFDVKD. Germline trimming cut 4 bases from V and 3 bases from J; bases unmatched to any gene: 9. This CDR3 is CATSDDNSSGRGYEQYF. The CDR3 DNA is TGTGCCACCAGTGACGACAACTCTAGCGGGAGGGGCTACGAGCAGTACTTC.

This clonotype turned up a few times. DNA of the CDR3: TGCGCCAGCAGCCCCCGACAGGGGGCAAAACTGTTTTTT. Translation: CASSPRQGAKLFF. The chain combines TRBV4-1 with TRBJ1-4; 10 bases map to TRBD1. The length of the CDR3 is 13 residues. Trimming at V came to 4 bases and at J to 10 bases, leaving 3 bases not matched to a gene. From germline, CDR1 is MGHRA and CDR2 YSYEKL.

Of note for this clonotype: A far larger clone lies a single base away; this is likely a read error. The V and J genes are TRBV9 and TRBJ2-1; TRBD1 agrees at 9 bases. This CDR3 has 14 residues. CDR1 is SGDLS and CDR2 is YYNGEE in the germline V gene. Trimming removed 3 bases from V and 3 bases from J; junction bases left unmatched: 1. This CDR3 reads CASSGTGDYNEQFF. The DNA of the CDR3 is TGTGCCAGCAGCGGGACAGGGGACTACAATGAGCAGTTCTTC.

This chain uses TRBV7-8 with TRBJ2-2; 7 bases match TRBD1. The CDR3 is made up of 17 amino acids. Germline V gene data show CDR1 as SGHVS and CDR2 as FQNEAQ. V lost 5 bases to trimming and J lost 3 bases; unmatched junction nucleotides: 12. The CDR3 protein is CASSKIRQGGDTGELFF. The CDR3 coding sequence is TGTGCCAGCAGCAAGATCCGACAGGGTGGGGACACCGGGGAGCTGTTTTTT.

This clonotype was detected many times. The chain uses TRBV19 and TRBJ2-7; TRBD2 agrees at 12 bases. This CDR3 is built from 14 residues. Germline CDR1 is LNHDA and CDR2 is SQIVND (reference sequence). With V trimmed by 5 bases and J by 3 bases, 2 bases remained unmatched. The CDR3 DNA is TGTGCCAGTAGTGCGACTAGCGGGAGCTACGAGCAGTACTTC. The encoded protein is CASSATSGSYEQYF.

Comments on this clonotype: A much larger clone is a single base away; this may be a read error. The V call is TRBV12-3 or TRBV12-4, the J call TRBJ2-4; D is possibly TRBD2 (7 bases). The CDR3 length is 13 residues. The CDR3 DNA reads TGTGCCACGGCGGGGGCAGCCAAAAACATTCGGTACTTC. Its protein is CATAGAAKNIRYF.

This clonotype was found many times. The V gene is TRBV18, the J gene TRBJ2-1; 12 bases are a match to TRBD2. The CDR3 runs to 16 residues. Germline CDR1 is KGHSH and CDR2 is LQKENI. With V trimmed by 0 bases and J by 8 bases, 5 bases remained unmatched. The DNA of the CDR3 is TGTGCCAGCTCACCACCGTCTAGCGGGAGGGCCCATGAGCAGTTCTTC. Its translation: CASSPPSSGRAHEQFF.

This clonotype was detected only a few times. The chain is built from TRBV14 and TRBJ2-5; TRBD1 is a possible D gene (7 bases). The CDR3 has 16 residues. V lost 4 bases and J lost 1, with 16 bases in between. Germline V gene sequence: CDR1 SGHDN, CDR2 FVKESK. The CDR3 DNA is TGTGCCAGCAGCCCGGGGGATCAGGGGGGCCAAGAGACCCAGTACTTC. This sequence encodes CASSPGDQGGQETQYF. The full variable domain, with the rest looked up from reference TRBV14 and TRBJ2-5, is EAGVTQFPSHSVIEKGQTVTLRCDPISGHDNLYWYRRVMGKEIKFLLHFVKESKQDESGMPNNRFLAERTGGTYSTLKVQPAELEDSGVYFCASSPGDQGGQETQYFGPGTRLLVL.

This clonotype was seen at least ten times. The gene calls are TRBV5-1 and TRBJ2-3, with D perhaps assigned TRBD1 or TRBD2 (5 bases each). V lost 0 bases, J lost 4 bases, and 15 bases lay in between. CDR1 is SGHRS, CDR2 YFSETQ, per germline. The CDR3 runs to 16 residues. The CDR3 coding sequence is TGCGCCAGCAGCTTGGACGGGGCAGGGCTGGCAGATACGCAGTATTTT. Translated: CASSLDGAGLADTQYF.

This clonotype was observed at least ten times. V is TRBV2 and J is TRBJ1-6; D is unresolved. The CDR3 is 15 amino acids. V was cut by 6 bases and J by 6 bases, with 15 bases left in between. Germline V CDR1 and CDR2: SNHLY, FYNNEI. The CDR3, as DNA: TGTGCCAGCAGCGTCACCTACTCGGGTAATTCACCCCTCCACTTT. Protein sequence: CASSVTYSGNSPLHF.

There are many counts of this clonotype. This chain joins TRBV3-1 and TRBJ2-1; 9 bases fit TRBD2. The germline V gene has CDR1 LGHDT and CDR2 YNNKEL (reference sequence). CDR3 length: 17 amino acids. Trimming took 4 bases from V and 6 from J; bases not matched to a gene: 13. The CDR3 is CASSPSGVPVPVNEQFF. CDR3 DNA: TGTGCCAGCAGCCCTAGCGGGGTCCCAGTCCCAGTCAATGAGCAGTTCTTC.

This chain uses TRBV5-1 with TRBJ2-5; TRBD2 aligns across 9 bases. Germline V lookup: CDR1 SGHRS, CDR2 YFSETQ. This CDR3 spans 15 amino acids. The V segment lost 5 bases and the J segment 9 bases; nucleotides outside the gene matches: 14. CDR3 sequence: CASRPEPGLAEAQYF. CDR3 in DNA: TGCGCCAGCAGGCCCGAACCGGGACTAGCCGAGGCCCAGTACTTC.

This clonotype was seen ten or more times. V is TRBV2 and J is TRBJ2-1; 7 bases map to TRBD1. This CDR3 region has 12 residues. With 8 bases clipped from V and 4 bases from J, the junction kept 2 bases outside the gene matches. Germline CDR1 SNHLY, CDR2 FYNNEI. The chain's CDR3 is CASGTDYNEQFF. CDR3 nucleotide sequence: TGTGCCAGCGGGACAGATTACAATGAGCAGTTCTTC.